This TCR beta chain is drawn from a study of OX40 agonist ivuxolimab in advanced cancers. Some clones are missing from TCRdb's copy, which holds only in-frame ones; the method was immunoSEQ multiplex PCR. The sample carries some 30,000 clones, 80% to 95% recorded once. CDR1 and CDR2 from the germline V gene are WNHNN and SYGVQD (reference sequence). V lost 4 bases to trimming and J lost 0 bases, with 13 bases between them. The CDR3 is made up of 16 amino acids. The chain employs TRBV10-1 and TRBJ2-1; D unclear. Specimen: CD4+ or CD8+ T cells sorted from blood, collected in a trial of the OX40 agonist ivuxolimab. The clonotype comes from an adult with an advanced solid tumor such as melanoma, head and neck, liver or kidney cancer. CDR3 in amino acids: CASSASSLSSYNEQFF. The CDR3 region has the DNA TGCGCCAGCAGTGCGTCTTCTCTTAGCTCCTACAATGAGCAGTTCTTC.